These 22 T cell receptor beta chains were sequenced from one sample in a study of T-cell reconstitution after alpha-beta-depleted transplantation in children. The TCRbeta library incorporated unique molecular identifiers. Via MiXCR, TCRdb re-called the PCR reads, giving one row per CDR3 protein. The sample consists of about 540,000 distinct CDR3 sequences, approximately 20% of them appearing once. Here the sequenced sample was PBMCs from the stem cell graft donor, taken from the stem cell graft. The origin of the receptors is a human donor who donated a stem cell graft to a child with acute lymphoblastic leukemia.

In this sample, this clonotype turned up a few times. The chain combines TRBV4-1 with TRBJ1-4, with D uncertain. The CDR3 spans 15 residues. The germline V gene encodes CDR1 MGHRA and CDR2 YSYEKL. V was shortened by 0 bases and J by 1 base, with 6 bases between the two germline ends. The DNA of the CDR3 is TGCGCCAGCAGCCAAGAATGGGGAACTAATGAAAAACTGTTTTTT. It codes for CASSQEWGTNEKLFF.

This sequence joins TRBV10-3 and TRBJ2-5; D is undetermined. CDR3 length equals 12 residues. The germline V gene has CDR1 ENHRY and CDR2 SYGVKD. V lost 0 bases to trimming and J lost 5 bases, with 4 bases between them. CDR3 DNA: TGTGCCATCAGTGAGTCAAGGGAGACCCAGTACTTC. This codes for CAISESRETQYF.

This clonotype appeared a few times. The DNA for the CDR3 is TGTGCCAGCAGCCAGTCCGCCGGGGAGCTGTTTTTT. It translates to CASSQSAGELFF. The chain joins TRBV3-1 to TRBJ2-2; D gene unclear. Germline-derived CDR1 and CDR2 are LGHDT and YNNKEL (reference sequence). V lost 3 bases and J 6 bases, leaving 5 bases between the germline ends. The CDR3 loop spans 12 amino acids.

V and J are TRBV25-1 and TRBJ2-1, with D possibly matching TRBD1 (6 bases). From germline, CDR1 is MGHDK and CDR2 SYGVNS. With 8 bases removed from V and 2 bases from J, the gap between germline ends came to 16 bases. The CDR3 totals 15 residues. CDR3: CASHGTGFPYNEQFF. The CDR3 region has the DNA TGTGCCAGCCATGGCACAGGGTTCCCCTACAATGAGCAGTTCTTC. Full variable domain (outside the CDR3, taken from reference TRBV25-1 and TRBJ2-1): EADIYQTPRYLVIGTGKKITLECSQTMGHDKMYWYQQDPGMELHLIHYSYGVNSTEKGDLSSESTVSRIRTEHFPLTLESARPSHTSQYLCASHGTGFPYNEQFFGPGTRLTVL.

J is TRBJ2-1 and V is TRBV3-1, with D possibly being TRBD2 (5 bases). CDR3 length: 15 residues. Germline lookup yields CDR1 LGHDT and CDR2 YNNKEL (reference sequence). With 2 bases removed from V and 9 bases from J, the gap between germline ends came to 17 bases. The CDR3 spells CASSQPPTKRGEQFF. Here the CDR3 DNA reads TGTGCCAGCAGCCAACCCCCGACGAAACGGGGTGAGCAGTTCTTC.

Here the CDR3 DNA reads TGCGCCAGCAGCCAAGTTCTAAGGTATGAAGCTTTCTTT. It translates to CASSQVLRYEAFF. The V gene is TRBV4-1, the J gene TRBJ1-1; D unresolved. CDR3 size: 13 residues. The V gene lost 1 base and the J gene lost 7 bases, with 10 bases spanning the gap. Germline values: CDR1 MGHRA, CDR2 YSYEKL.

The J gene is TRBJ1-1, the V gene TRBV5-1; D not certain. Per germline, CDR1 SGHRS and CDR2 YFSETQ. Between the trimmed V and J ends, which lost 5 bases and 1 base, there was a span of 18 bases. This CDR3 comprises 16 residues. The CDR3 sequence: CASRDITISGNTEAFF. For the CDR3, the DNA is TGCGCCAGCAGGGATATTACCATTTCAGGGAACACTGAAGCTTTCTTT.

The genes are TRBV3-1 and TRBJ2-7, with D possibly being TRBD1 (5 bases). Germline V lookup: CDR1 LGHDT, CDR2 YNNKEL (reference sequence). The V end lost 3 bases, the J end lost 4 bases, and 13 bases lay between the germline ends. There are 14 residues in the CDR3. The chain's CDR3 is CASSQDKQFYEQYF. The CDR3, as DNA: TGTGCCAGCAGCCAGGACAAGCAATTTTACGAGCAGTACTTC.

The CDR3 protein is CASTSGRAGETQYF. In DNA form, the CDR3 reads TGCGCCTCGACTAGCGGGAGGGCCGGAGAGACCCAGTACTTC. The chain employs TRBV5-1 and TRBJ2-5; 14 bases map to TRBD2. The CDR3 totals 14 residues. J was trimmed by 4 bases and V by 10 bases; bases with no gene match: 6. Germline CDR1 and CDR2: SGHRS and YFSETQ.

This clonotype occurred a few times. The gene calls are TRBV18 and TRBJ2-1, with D perhaps TRBD2 (5 bases). The CDR3 covers 12 residues. V was clipped by 4 bases and J by 9 bases, with 10 bases between them. Germline CDR1 reads KGHSH; CDR2 reads LQKENI. For the CDR3, the DNA is TGTGCCAGCTCACAAGTAGAGGGTGAGCAGTTCTTC. Its protein is CASSQVEGEQFF.

This sequence joins TRBV6-2 or TRBV6-3 and TRBJ2-3; 8 positions match TRBD2. The V and J ends lost 5 bases and 2 bases, in that order; junction bases with no gene match: 6. CDR3 length: 15 amino acids. Germline V gene data show CDR1 as MNHEY and CDR2 as SVGEGT. CDR3 sequence: CASSPGTSTTDTQYF. The CDR3 DNA reads TGTGCCAGCAGTCCCGGGACTAGTACCACAGATACGCAGTATTTT.

V is TRBV6-2 or TRBV6-3 and J is TRBJ1-1, with TRBD1 matching over 8 bases. The junction had 26 bases not matched to a gene; V was cut back by 6 bases and J by 11 bases. The CDR3 covers 18 residues. Germline values: CDR1 MNHEY, CDR2 SVGEGT. This CDR3 is CASSPGHRQGLLALNAFF. The CDR3 nucleotides read TGTGCCAGCAGCCCAGGACACAGACAGGGGCTGTTGGCACTGAATGCTTTCTTT.

This clonotype has a handful of counts. V usage is TRBV10-3 and J usage is TRBJ2-3, with TRBD2 matching over 10 bases. Trimming took 10 bases from V and 4 from J; bases not matched to a gene: 5. The CDR3 contains 13 residues. Germline V gene data show CDR1 as ENHRY and CDR2 as SYGVKD. CDR3 residues: CATLAGVADTQYF. For the CDR3, the DNA is TGTGCCACTCTAGCGGGAGTCGCAGATACGCAGTATTTT.

This chain connects TRBV29-1 to TRBJ2-5; TRBD1 agrees at 8 bases. There are 13 residues in the CDR3. Germline CDR1 SQVTM, CDR2 ANQGSEA. V dropped 7 bases and J dropped 4; count of bases not matched to a gene: 8. In DNA form, the CDR3 reads TGCAGCGGTAATCAGGGGGCTGGAGAGACCCAGTACTTC. Protein product: CSGNQGAGETQYF.

The gene calls are TRBV5-1 and TRBJ2-5; weak D call: TRBD1 (5 bases). V was clipped by 1 base and J by 0 bases, with 10 bases between them. CDR3 length equals 15 residues. Germline lookup yields CDR1 SGHRS and CDR2 YFSETQ. CDR3 sequence: CASSLLGVYQETQYF. The CDR3 DNA is TGCGCCAGCAGCTTGCTAGGGGTGTACCAAGAGACCCAGTACTTC. The complete variable domain, with remaining parts taken from reference TRBV5-1 and TRBJ2-5, reads KAGVTQTPRYLIKTRGQQVTLSCSPISGHRSVSWYQQTPGQGLQFLFEYFSETQRNKGNFPGRFSGRQFSNSRSEMNVSTLELGDSALYLCASSLLGVYQETQYFGPGTRLLVL.

The chain combines TRBV6-5 with TRBJ1-5, with a tentative D call TRBD1 (5 bases). This CDR3 contains 14 residues. The germline V and J ends were trimmed by 4 bases and 12 bases, with 19 bases remaining between them. CDR1 is MNHEY, CDR2 SVGAGI, per germline. The CDR3 spells CASSSYFDRANQHF. DNA of the CDR3: TGTGCCAGCAGTTCCTACTTCGACAGAGCCAACCAGCATTTT.

The rearrangement uses TRBV2 and TRBJ2-5; TRBD2 agrees at 9 bases. The CDR3 totals 14 residues. Trimming took 6 bases from V and 3 from J; bases not matched to a gene: 5. Germline loops: CDR1 SNHLY, CDR2 FYNNEI. For the CDR3, the DNA is TGTGCCAGCAGCTTAGCGGGAGTGGAAGAGACCCAGTACTTC. Encoded protein: CASSLAGVEETQYF.

This clonotype was recorded a few times. The chain has TRBV15 and TRBJ2-1; 11 positions match TRBD1. Germline lookup yields CDR1 LNHNV and CDR2 YYDKDF (reference sequence). After removal of 5 bases from V and 4 bases from J, the junction contained 7 bases not matched to a gene. The CDR3 loop spans 16 amino acids. CDR3 sequence: CATSGRDRGRYNEQFF. CDR3 in DNA: TGTGCCACCAGCGGCCGGGACAGGGGGAGGTACAATGAGCAGTTCTTC.

This chain joins TRBV6-5 and TRBJ2-5; 9 bases are a match to TRBD2. CDR1 and CDR2 (germline): MNHEY, SVGAGI. The CDR3 runs to 15 residues. V lost 2 bases, J lost 5 bases, and 6 bases stayed unmatched. The CDR3 DNA reads TGTGCCAGCAGTTACGGCGGGAGGGCCCCGGAGACCCAGTACTTC. Its translation: CASSYGGRAPETQYF.

This clonotype showed up just a few times. V gene TRBV7-8 combines with J gene TRBJ2-1; 7 bases fit TRBD2. V trimming: 5 bases; J trimming: 4 bases; junction bases outside the gene matches: 11. The CDR3 runs 16 residues. Germline-derived CDR1 and CDR2 are SGHVS and FQNEAQ. CDR3 DNA: TGTGCCAGCAGCCCCTATCGGACTAGAGCATACAATGAGCAGTTCTTC. This translates into CASSPYRTRAYNEQFF.

The chain is built from TRBV12-3 or TRBV12-4 and TRBJ2-7; 8 positions match TRBD2. Trimming cost V 1 base and J 7 bases; bases outside gene matches: 12. This CDR3 comprises 16 residues. The CDR3, as DNA: TGTGCCAGCAGTTTAGGCGGGACTAGAAGGGAGTGGGAGCAGTACTTC. It encodes CASSLGGTRREWEQYF.

A few counts support this clonotype. J is TRBJ1-1 and V is TRBV20-1; D perhaps matches TRBD1 (6 bases). CDR1 and CDR2 (germline): DFQATT, SNEGSKA (reference sequence). With 0 bases removed from V and 5 bases from J, the gap between germline ends came to 13 bases. The CDR3 length is 14 residues. The CDR3 DNA reads TGCAGTGCTAGAGATCGGACAGTGGGTACTGAAGCTTTCTTT. This gives the protein CSARDRTVGTEAFF.